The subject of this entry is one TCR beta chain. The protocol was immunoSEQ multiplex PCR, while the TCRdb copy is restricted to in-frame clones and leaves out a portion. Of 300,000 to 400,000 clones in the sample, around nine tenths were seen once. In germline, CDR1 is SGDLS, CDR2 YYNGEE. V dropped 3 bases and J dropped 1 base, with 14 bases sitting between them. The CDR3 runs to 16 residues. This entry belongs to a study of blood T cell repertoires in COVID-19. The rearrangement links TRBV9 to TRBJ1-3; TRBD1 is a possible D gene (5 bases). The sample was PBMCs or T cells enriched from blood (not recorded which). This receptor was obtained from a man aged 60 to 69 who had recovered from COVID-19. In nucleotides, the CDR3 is TGTGCCAGCAGCGCCCCCCGGGGGACTTCTGGAAACACCATATATTTT. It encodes CASSAPRGTSGNTIYF.